Listed here is a single TCR beta chain. What it binds is not known. Treatment given: approximately nine-day PBMC culture with coronavirus spike peptide pools or control peptides (ViraFEST assay). It was on days 3 and 7 that half the medium was replaced with fresh IL-2 medium. This sample is drawn from a study of vaccination and CD4 T cells after COVID-19. Germline V gene lookup returns CDR1 SGHTA and CDR2 FQGNSA. Between the trimmed V and J ends, which lost 1 base and 6 bases, there was a span of 13 bases. The CDR3 sequence is 15 residues long. Whole-study findings and limits: Among convalescent patients, a median approximately 86% of reactive clones emerged only after vaccination.

Sequencing of cultured CD4+ T cell DNA used the Oncomine TCR Beta short-read assay. TCRdb used MiXCR to reprocess the PCR reads, holding one entry per CDR3 protein. The data hold around 13,000 distinct CDR3 sequences, with 35% observed a single time. The rearrangement links TRBV7-2 to TRBJ2-1; a possible D gene is TRBD1 (6 bases). The source material was CD4+ T cells from blood, cultured in vitro. The TCR comes from a human donor who had recovered from COVID-19. This chain's CDR3 is CASSLDWRQVNEQFF. Here the CDR3 DNA reads TGTGCCAGCAGCTTAGACTGGCGACAGGTCAATGAGCAGTTCTTC. Based on the CDR3 plus reference TRBV7-2 and TRBJ2-1, the full variable domain is GAGVSQSPSNKVTEKGKDVELRCDPISGHTALYWYRQSLGQGLEFLIYFQGNSAPDKSGLPSDRFSAERTGGSVSTLTIQRTQQEDSAVYLCASSLDWRQVNEQFFGPGTRLTVL.